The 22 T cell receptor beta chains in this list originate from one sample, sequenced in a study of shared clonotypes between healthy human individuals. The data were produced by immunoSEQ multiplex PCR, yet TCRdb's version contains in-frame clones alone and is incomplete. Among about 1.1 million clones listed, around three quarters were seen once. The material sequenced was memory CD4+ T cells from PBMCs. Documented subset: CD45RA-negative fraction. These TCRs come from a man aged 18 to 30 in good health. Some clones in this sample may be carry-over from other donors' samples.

The CDR3 coding sequence is TGCAGCGTTGAGGGCCAGGGTGAGGGAGAGACCCAGTACTTC. Protein: CSVEGQGEGETQYF. V is TRBV29-1 and J is TRBJ2-5; either TRBD1 or TRBD2 may supply D (5 bases each). Germline V gives CDR1 SQVTM, CDR2 ANQGSEA. The CDR3 length is 14 residues. The V and J ends lost 3 bases and 4 bases respectively, with 15 bases between them.

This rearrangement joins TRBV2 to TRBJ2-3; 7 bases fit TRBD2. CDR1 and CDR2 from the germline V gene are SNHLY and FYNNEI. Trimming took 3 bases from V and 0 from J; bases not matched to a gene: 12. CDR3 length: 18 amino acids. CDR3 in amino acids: CASSERLAENPSTDTQYF. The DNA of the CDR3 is TGTGCCAGCAGTGAGCGGCTAGCGGAAAACCCCAGCACAGATACGCAGTATTTT.

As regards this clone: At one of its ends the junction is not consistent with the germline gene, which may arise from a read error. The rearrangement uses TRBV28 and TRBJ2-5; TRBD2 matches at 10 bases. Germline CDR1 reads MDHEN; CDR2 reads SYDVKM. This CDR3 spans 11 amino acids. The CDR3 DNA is TGTGCCAGCAGTTCAGCGGGAGGGCCACACTTC. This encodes CASSSAGGPHF. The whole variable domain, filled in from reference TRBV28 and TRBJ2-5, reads DVKVTQSSRYLVKRTGEKVFLECVQDMDHENMFWYRQDPGLGLRLIYFSYDVKMKEKGDIPEGYSVSREKKERFSLILESASTNQTSMYLCASSSAGGPHFGPGTRLLVL.

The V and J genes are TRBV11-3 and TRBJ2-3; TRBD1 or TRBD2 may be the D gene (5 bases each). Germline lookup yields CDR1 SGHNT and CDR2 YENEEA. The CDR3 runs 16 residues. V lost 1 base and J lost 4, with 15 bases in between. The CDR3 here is CASSLGVSGTADTQYF. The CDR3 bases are TGTGCCAGCAGCTTAGGAGTTTCCGGGACGGCAGATACGCAGTATTTT.

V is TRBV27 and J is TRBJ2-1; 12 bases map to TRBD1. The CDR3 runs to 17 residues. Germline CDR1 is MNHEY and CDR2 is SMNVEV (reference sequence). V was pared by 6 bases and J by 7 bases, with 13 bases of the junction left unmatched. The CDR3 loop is CASSMGLGTGGKNEQFF. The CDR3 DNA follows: TGTGCCAGCAGCATGGGTTTAGGGACAGGGGGCAAGAATGAGCAGTTCTTC.

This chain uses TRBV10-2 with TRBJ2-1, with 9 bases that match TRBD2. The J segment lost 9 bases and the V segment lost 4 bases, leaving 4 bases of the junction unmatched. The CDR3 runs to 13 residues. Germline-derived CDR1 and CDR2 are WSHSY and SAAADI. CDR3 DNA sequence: TGCGCCAGCAGTGGGCTAGCGGGAAGTGAGCAGTTCTTC. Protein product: CASSGLAGSEQFF.

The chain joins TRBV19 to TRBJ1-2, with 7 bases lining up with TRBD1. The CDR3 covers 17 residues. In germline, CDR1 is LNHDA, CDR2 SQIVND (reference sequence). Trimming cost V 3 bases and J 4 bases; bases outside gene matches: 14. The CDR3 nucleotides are TGTGCCAGTAGTATCTGGGGACCCACGACAGGGAGCTATGGCTACACCTTC. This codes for CASSIWGPTTGSYGYTF.

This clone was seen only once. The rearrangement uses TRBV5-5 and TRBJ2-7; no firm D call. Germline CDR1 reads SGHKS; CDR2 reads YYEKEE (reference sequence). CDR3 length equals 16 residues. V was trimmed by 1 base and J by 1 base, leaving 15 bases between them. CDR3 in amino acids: CASSLNPLSWSYEQYF. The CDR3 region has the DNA TGTGCCAGCAGCTTGAATCCTCTGTCTTGGTCCTACGAGCAGTACTTC.

This CDR3 reads CASSLWGGPSGANVLTF. CDR3 sequence (DNA): TGTGCCAGCAGCTTATGGGGGGGCCCCTCTGGGGCCAACGTCCTGACTTTC. V gene TRBV7-3 combines with J gene TRBJ2-6; perhaps TRBD2 as D (7 bases). Germline V lookup: CDR1 SGHTA, CDR2 FQGTGA. V lost 2 bases, J lost 0 bases, and 11 bases lay in between. The CDR3 consists of 17 residues.

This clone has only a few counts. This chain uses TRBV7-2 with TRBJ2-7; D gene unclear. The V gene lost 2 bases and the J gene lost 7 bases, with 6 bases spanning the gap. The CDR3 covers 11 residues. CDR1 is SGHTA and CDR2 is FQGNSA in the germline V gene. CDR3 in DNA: TGTGCCAGCAGCTTAACTTTGGAGCAGTACTTC. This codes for CASSLTLEQYF. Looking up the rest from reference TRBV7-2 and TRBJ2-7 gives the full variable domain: GAGVSQSPSNKVTEKGKDVELRCDPISGHTALYWYRQSLGQGLEFLIYFQGNSAPDKSGLPSDRFSAERTGGSVSTLTIQRTQQEDSAVYLCASSLTLEQYFGPGTRLTVT.

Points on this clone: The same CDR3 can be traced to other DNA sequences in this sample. The CDR3 loop reads CASSVSGTGELFF. In DNA form, the CDR3 reads TGTGCCAGCAGCGTATCAGGAACCGGGGAGCTGTTTTTT. The V and J genes are TRBV9 and TRBJ2-2; D unclear. The CDR3 length is 13 residues. The V gene's germline CDR1 is SGDLS and CDR2 YYNGEE. V lost 1 base and J 5 bases, leaving 6 bases between the germline ends.

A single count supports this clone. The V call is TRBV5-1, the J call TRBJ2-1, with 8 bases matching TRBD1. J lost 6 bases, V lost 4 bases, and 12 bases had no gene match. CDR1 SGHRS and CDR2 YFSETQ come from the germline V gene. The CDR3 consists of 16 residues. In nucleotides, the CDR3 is TGCGCCAGCAGCAAATCCGCCGGGACAGGTCTCAATGAGCAGTTCTTC. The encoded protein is CASSKSAGTGLNEQFF.

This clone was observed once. CDR3 sequence: CASSLGDRDYGGYTF. The CDR3 DNA reads TGCGCCAGCAGCTTGGGAGACAGGGATTATGGTGGCTACACCTTC. V usage is TRBV5-1 and J usage is TRBJ1-2, with 7 bases matching TRBD1. V was pared by 0 bases and J by 7 bases, with 9 bases of the junction left unmatched. The CDR3 extends over 15 amino acids. Germline CDR1 SGHRS, CDR2 YFSETQ.

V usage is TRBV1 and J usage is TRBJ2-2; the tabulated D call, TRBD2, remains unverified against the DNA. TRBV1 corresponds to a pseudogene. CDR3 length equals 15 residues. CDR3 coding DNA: TGCACCAGCCCATATTCTAGCGGGGAATTCGGGGAGCTGTTTTTT. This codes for CTSPYSSGEFGELFF.

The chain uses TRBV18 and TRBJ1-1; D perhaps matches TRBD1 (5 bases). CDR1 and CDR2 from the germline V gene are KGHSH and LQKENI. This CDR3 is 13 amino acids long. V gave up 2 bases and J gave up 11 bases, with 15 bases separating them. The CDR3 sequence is CASSPRGGVSAFF. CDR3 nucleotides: TGTGCCAGCTCACCAAGGGGCGGGGTTTCGGCTTTCTTT.

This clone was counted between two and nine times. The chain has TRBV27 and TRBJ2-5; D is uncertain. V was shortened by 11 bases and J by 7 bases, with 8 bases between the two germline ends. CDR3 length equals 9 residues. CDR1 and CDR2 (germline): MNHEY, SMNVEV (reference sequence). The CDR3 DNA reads TGTGCCGATCAATCGACCCAGTACTTC. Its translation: CADQSTQYF.

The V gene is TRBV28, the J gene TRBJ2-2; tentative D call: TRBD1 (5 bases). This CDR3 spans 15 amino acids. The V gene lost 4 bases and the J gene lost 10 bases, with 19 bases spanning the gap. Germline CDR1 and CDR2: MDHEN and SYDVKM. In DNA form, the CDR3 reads TGTGCCAGCAGTTCAGGGATAATGAACGGTTTGGAGCTGTTTTTT. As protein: CASSSGIMNGLELFF.

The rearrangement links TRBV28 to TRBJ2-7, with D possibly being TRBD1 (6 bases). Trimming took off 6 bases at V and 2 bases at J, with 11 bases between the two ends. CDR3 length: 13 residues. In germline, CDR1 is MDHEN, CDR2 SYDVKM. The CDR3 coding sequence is TGTGCCAGCAGAGAGACAGGCCCCTACGAGCAGTACTTC. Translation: CASRETGPYEQYF.

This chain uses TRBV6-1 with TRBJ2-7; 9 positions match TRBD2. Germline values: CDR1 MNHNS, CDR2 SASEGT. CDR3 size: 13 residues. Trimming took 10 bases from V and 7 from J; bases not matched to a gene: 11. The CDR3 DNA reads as TGTGCCACGTCCGGGACTAGCCTGTGGGAGCAGTACTTC. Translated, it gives CATSGTSLWEQYF.

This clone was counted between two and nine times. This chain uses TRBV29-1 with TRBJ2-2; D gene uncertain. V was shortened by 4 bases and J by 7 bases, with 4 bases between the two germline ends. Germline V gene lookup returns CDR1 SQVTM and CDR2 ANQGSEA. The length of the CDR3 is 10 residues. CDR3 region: CSVGIGELFF. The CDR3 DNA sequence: TGCAGCGTTGGTATCGGGGAGCTGTTTTTT.

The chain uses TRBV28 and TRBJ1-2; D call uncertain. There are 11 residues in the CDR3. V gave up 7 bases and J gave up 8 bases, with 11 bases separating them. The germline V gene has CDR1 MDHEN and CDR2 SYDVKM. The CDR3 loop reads CASTSDAGYTF. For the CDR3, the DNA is TGTGCCAGCACCTCTGACGCAGGCTACACCTTC.

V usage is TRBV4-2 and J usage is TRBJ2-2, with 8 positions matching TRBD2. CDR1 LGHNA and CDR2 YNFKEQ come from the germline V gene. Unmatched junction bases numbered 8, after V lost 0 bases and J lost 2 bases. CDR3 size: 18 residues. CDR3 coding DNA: TGTGCCAGCAGCCAAGAAGTGGGAGCGGGGGCCAACACCGGGGAGCTGTTTTTT. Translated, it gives CASSQEVGAGANTGELFF.